This entry concerns a single T cell receptor beta chain. Its specificity is not known. The source of the sample is a study of tumor and adjacent non-tumor tissue in lung cancer. As for the study in general: The patients, 10 to 11 men and several women, were about 31 to 80 with stage I to III disease. Whole-study findings and limits: Shorter survival was associated with higher TCR diversity in tumors. Significantly higher TCR diversity was found in tumor than normal lung.

No cell sorting was done before RNA was extracted from the tissue. More than 3 cm separated this lung sample from the edge of the tumor. The library came from three nested PCR rounds adapted from ARM-PCR protocols. TCRdb recomputed calls from the multiplex PCR reads with MiXCR, one row per CDR3 protein. Seen here are 80,000 to 100,000 distinct CDR3 sequences, more than 80% observed once, and the top ten hold about 30%. Trimming removed 8 bases at V and 7 bases at J, with 19 bases between. The CDR3 has 14 amino acids. The chain has TRBV12-3 or TRBV12-4 and TRBJ2-3; the D is unclear. The receptor comes from a man between 60 and 75 years old with small cell lung cancer. Sample: distant non-tumor lung tissue. The CDR3 region has the DNA TGTGCCAGCCAACCCGGGTCCCTCGTCAATACGCAGTATTTT. Translation gives CASQPGSLVNTQYF.